This T cell receptor (beta chain) was sequenced for a study of radiotherapy plus CTLA-4 blockade in lung cancer. This clone was seen a single time. Its specificity is unknown. Profiling relied on immunoSEQ multiplex PCR, and the TCRdb table lists in-frame clones only, not all of them. The table lists 50,000 to 65,000 clones, over 75% of them singletons. With ipilimumab providing CTLA-4 blockade, focal radiation was administered to patients who had chemo-refractory metastatic non-small-cell lung cancer. The V gene end was trimmed by 7 bases and the J gene end by 5 bases; junction bases not matched to a gene: 11. From germline, CDR1 is MNHNY and CDR2 SVGAGI (reference sequence). The CDR3 consists of 14 residues. Overall study results and limits: In blood, tumor-derived TCR clones expanded after radiotherapy plus ipilimumab.

The sequencing used peripheral blood, collected from a patient treated with radiotherapy plus ipilimumab. The receptor comes from a human donor with non-small cell lung cancer who had a complete response to radiotherapy plus ipilimumab. V usage is TRBV6-6 and J usage is TRBJ2-7; TRBD2 aligns across 7 bases. CDR3 DNA sequence: TGTGCCAGCACCCCGGGGGGAATCAGCCACGAGCAGTACTTC. This gives the protein CASTPGGISHEQYF.